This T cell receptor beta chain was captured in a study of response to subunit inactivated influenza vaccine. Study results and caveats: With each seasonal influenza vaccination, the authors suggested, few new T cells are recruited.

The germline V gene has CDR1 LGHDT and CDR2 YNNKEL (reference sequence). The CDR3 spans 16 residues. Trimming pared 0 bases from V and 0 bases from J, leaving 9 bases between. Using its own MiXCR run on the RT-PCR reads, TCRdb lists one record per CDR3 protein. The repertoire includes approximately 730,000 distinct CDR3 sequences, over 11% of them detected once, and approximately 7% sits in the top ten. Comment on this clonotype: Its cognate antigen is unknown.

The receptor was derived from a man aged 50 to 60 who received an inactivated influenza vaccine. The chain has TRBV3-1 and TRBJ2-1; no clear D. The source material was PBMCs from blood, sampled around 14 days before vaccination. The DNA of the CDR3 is TGTGCCAGCAGCCAAGACCGATCTAGCTCCTACAATGAGCAGTTCTTC. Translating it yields CASSQDRSSSYNEQFF.